Below, 19 T cell receptor beta chains from the same sample are listed, as sequenced in a study of CD8 T cells in ankylosing spondylitis. Overall study findings and caveats: The study identified a TCR beta motif of seven or eight highly homologous variants that appeared characteristic of ankylosing spondylitis blood.

TCRdb re-called the 5' RACE reads with MiXCR, one entry per CDR3 protein. Among about 700,000 distinct CDR3 sequences listed, around 20% were seen once. No cognate antigen is known for these TCRs. The material sequenced was blood, either unsorted or a sorted T cell fraction (not recorded which). These receptors were obtained from a male donor with ankylosing spondylitis.

This clonotype turned up a few times. The V gene is TRBV7-2, the J gene TRBJ2-2; TRBD2 might be the D (6 bases). This CDR3 contains 16 residues. Trimming removed 1 base at V and 6 bases at J, with 15 bases between. The germline V gene encodes CDR1 SGHTA and CDR2 FQGNSA. The CDR3: CASSLVGSAPAGELFF. In DNA, the CDR3 is TGTGCCAGCAGCTTAGTCGGGAGCGCTCCCGCCGGGGAGCTGTTTTTT.

The V gene is TRBV4-1, the J gene TRBJ2-2; the D gene is possibly TRBD2 (6 bases). The V and J ends lost 4 bases and 7 bases respectively, with 13 bases between them. The CDR3 is made up of 14 amino acids. Germline loops: CDR1 MGHRA, CDR2 YSYEKL. CDR3 sequence reads: CASSPRENDGELFF. In DNA form, the CDR3 reads TGCGCCAGCAGCCCCCGGGAGAACGACGGGGAGCTGTTTTTT.

The rearrangement joins TRBV5-5 to TRBJ2-3; D is unclear. Trimming cost V 0 bases and J 6 bases, with 20 bases left between them. The CDR3 loop spans 17 amino acids. Germline CDR1 is SGHKS and CDR2 is YYEKEE (reference sequence). CDR3: CASSLAGSTIPADTQYF. CDR3 in DNA: TGTGCCAGCAGCTTGGCGGGCAGCACCATCCCCGCGGATACGCAGTATTTT. Looking up the rest from reference TRBV5-5 and TRBJ2-3 gives the full variable domain: DAGVTQSPTHLIKTRGQQVTLRCSPISGHKSVSWYQQVLGQGPQFIFQYYEKEERGRGNFPDRFSARQFPNYSSELNVNALLLGDSALYLCASSLAGSTIPADTQYFGPGTRLTVL.

The V gene is TRBV6-5, the J gene TRBJ2-6; D unclear. Germline CDR1 is MNHEY and CDR2 is SVGAGI. Trimming removed 2 bases at V and 0 bases at J, with 11 bases between. The CDR3 sequence is 17 residues long. CDR3 nucleotides: TGTGCCAGCAGTTACCGGTTTGTAAACTCTGGGGCCAACGTCCTGACTTTC. Protein product: CASSYRFVNSGANVLTF.

This chain links TRBV5-4 with TRBJ2-5, with 10 bases lining up with TRBD2. In germline, CDR1 is SGHNT, CDR2 YYREEE (reference sequence). The trim removed 0 bases at V and 6 bases at J, leaving 5 bases unmatched. CDR3 length: 15 amino acids. The CDR3 sequence is CASSLGLAGVQTQYF. The DNA of the CDR3 is TGTGCCAGCAGCTTGGGGCTAGCGGGAGTTCAGACCCAGTACTTC.

This clonotype has only a few counts. The V call is TRBV11-2, the J call TRBJ1-1, with D perhaps matching TRBD1 (5 bases). CDR1 SGHAT and CDR2 FQNNGV come from the germline V gene. This CDR3 has 18 amino acids. V lost 5 bases to trimming and J lost 1 base, with 23 bases between them. As DNA, the CDR3 is TGTGCCAGCAGCCGTGGATCGCAGGGTAGGCTCCCGAACACTGAAGCTTTCTTT. Protein product: CASSRGSQGRLPNTEAFF.

The chain links TRBV3-1 to TRBJ2-2; D is uncertain. The CDR3 sequence is 15 residues long. The germline gives CDR1 LGHDT, CDR2 YNNKEL (reference sequence). Between the trimmed V and J ends, which lost 3 bases and 0 bases, there was a span of 8 bases. CDR3 nucleotide sequence: TGTGCCAGCAGCCAGCTAACACCGAACACCGGGGAGCTGTTTTTT. As protein: CASSQLTPNTGELFF.

V and J are TRBV21-1 and TRBJ2-1; TRBD2 reflects the table's D call only, with no check against the DNA. TRBV21-1 constitutes a pseudogene. The CDR3 spans 21 residues. This chain's CDR3 is CASSKGLRTSGSGWSYNEQFF. As DNA, the CDR3 is TGTGCCAGCAGCAAAGGATTGAGAACTAGCGGGAGCGGGTGGTCCTACAATGAGCAGTTCTTC.

This clonotype has more than one count but fewer than ten. CDR3 sequence (DNA): TGTGCCAGCAGCTTAGGTGGGGTCTCAGCAGTCGTTGAGCAGTTCTTC. It encodes CASSLGGVSAVVEQFF. The chain joins TRBV7-2 to TRBJ2-1; D is unresolved. Trimming shortened V by 1 base and J by 9 bases, and 19 bases separated the two germline ends. CDR3 length equals 16 residues. Germline CDR1 SGHTA, CDR2 FQGNSA.

The chain links TRBV20-1 to TRBJ1-1; D gene unclear. The germline V gene encodes CDR1 DFQATT and CDR2 SNEGSKA (reference sequence). Trimming pared 6 bases from V and 1 base from J, leaving 15 bases between. There are 14 residues in the CDR3. CDR3 nucleotide sequence: TGCAGTGCCACCGACATGGGGAGGAACACTGAAGCTTTCTTT. This encodes CSATDMGRNTEAFF.

The chain couples TRBV10-3 to TRBJ2-2, with TRBD1 identical over 8 bases. Germline V gives CDR1 ENHRY, CDR2 SYGVKD. The CDR3 consists of 14 residues. Losses at the gene ends were 10 bases for V and 5 bases for J; bases not matched to a gene: 9. DNA of the CDR3: TGTGCCACTACCGGGACAGGAAGGACCGGGGAGCTGTTTTTT. The encoded protein is CATTGTGRTGELFF.

The V and J genes are TRBV18 and TRBJ2-1; no reliable D call. This CDR3 has 14 residues. Trimming pared 6 bases from V and 5 bases from J, leaving 14 bases between. CDR1 is KGHSH and CDR2 is LQKENI in the germline V gene. The CDR3 protein is CASSAGTVHNEQFF. As DNA, the CDR3 is TGTGCCAGCTCGGCCGGTACAGTACACAATGAGCAGTTCTTC.

In DNA, the CDR3 is TGCAGTGCCGCGACAGGGCCCTGGGAGACCCAGTACTTC. It is translated as CSAATGPWETQYF. The chain carries TRBV20-1 and TRBJ2-5; the match to TRBD1 covers 7 bases. Germline V gives CDR1 DFQATT, CDR2 SNEGSKA (reference sequence). Trimming removed 6 bases from V and 5 bases from J; junction bases left unmatched: 9. This CDR3 is built from 13 residues.

This clonotype was detected only a few times. The V and J genes are TRBV5-1 and TRBJ2-3, with D possibly matching TRBD1 (6 bases). Deletions cut 1 base from V and 4 bases from J, with 13 bases between. Germline lookup yields CDR1 SGHRS and CDR2 YFSETQ. The length of the CDR3 is 15 residues. DNA of the CDR3: TGCGCCAGCAGCTTGCAGGACAGAGTGGCAGATACGCAGTATTTT. Protein sequence: CASSLQDRVADTQYF.

The gene calls are TRBV7-2 and TRBJ1-1, with D uncertain. Germline-derived CDR1 and CDR2 are SGHTA and FQGNSA. The CDR3 spans 12 residues. The ends were cut back, 3 bases at V and 11 bases at J, with 13 bases in the middle. As DNA, the CDR3 is TGTGCCAGCAGCTTTGAAGGGAGATCCGCTTTCTTT. This translates into CASSFEGRSAFF.

This clonotype came up a few times. V gene TRBV6-6 combines with J gene TRBJ2-7; 7 nucleotides line up with TRBD2. The ends lost 10 bases at V and 3 bases at J; junction bases unmatched: 6. CDR1 is MNHNY, CDR2 SVGAGI, per germline (reference sequence). The CDR3 is made up of 12 amino acids. CDR3 loop: CAIGRGDYEQYF. CDR3 bases: TGTGCCATAGGACGGGGGGACTACGAGCAGTACTTC.

This clonotype was seen a few times. V and J are TRBV20-1 and TRBJ1-2; D gene uncertain. This CDR3 contains 12 residues. V was shortened by 1 base and J by 8 bases, with 11 bases between the two germline ends. The germline V gene has CDR1 DFQATT and CDR2 SNEGSKA (reference sequence). The CDR3 DNA reads TGCAGTGCTAGAGGACGAGTCCCCGGCTACACCTTC. Translated: CSARGRVPGYTF.

This clonotype has only a few counts. The chain has TRBV5-1 and TRBJ1-3; tentative D call: TRBD1 (6 bases). The CDR3 is made up of 15 amino acids. V lost 4 bases to trimming and J lost 4 bases, with 15 bases between them. Germline CDR1 reads SGHRS; CDR2 reads YFSETQ. CDR3 DNA: TGCGCCAGCAGCGCACAGGGTCTATCCGGAAACACCATATATTTT. It specifies CASSAQGLSGNTIYF.

The chain carries TRBV5-1 and TRBJ2-2; D remains ambiguous. Trimming took 1 base from V and 6 from J, leaving 10 bases between them. The CDR3 has 14 amino acids. In germline, CDR1 is SGHRS, CDR2 YFSETQ. CDR3 nucleotides: TGCGCCAGCAGCTTGAAGGCCGTGGCCGGGGAGCTGTTTTTT. It is translated as CASSLKAVAGELFF. Full variable domain (rest looked up from reference TRBV5-1 and TRBJ2-2): KAGVTQTPRYLIKTRGQQVTLSCSPISGHRSVSWYQQTPGQGLQFLFEYFSETQRNKGNFPGRFSGRQFSNSRSEMNVSTLELGDSALYLCASSLKAVAGELFFGEGSRLTVL.